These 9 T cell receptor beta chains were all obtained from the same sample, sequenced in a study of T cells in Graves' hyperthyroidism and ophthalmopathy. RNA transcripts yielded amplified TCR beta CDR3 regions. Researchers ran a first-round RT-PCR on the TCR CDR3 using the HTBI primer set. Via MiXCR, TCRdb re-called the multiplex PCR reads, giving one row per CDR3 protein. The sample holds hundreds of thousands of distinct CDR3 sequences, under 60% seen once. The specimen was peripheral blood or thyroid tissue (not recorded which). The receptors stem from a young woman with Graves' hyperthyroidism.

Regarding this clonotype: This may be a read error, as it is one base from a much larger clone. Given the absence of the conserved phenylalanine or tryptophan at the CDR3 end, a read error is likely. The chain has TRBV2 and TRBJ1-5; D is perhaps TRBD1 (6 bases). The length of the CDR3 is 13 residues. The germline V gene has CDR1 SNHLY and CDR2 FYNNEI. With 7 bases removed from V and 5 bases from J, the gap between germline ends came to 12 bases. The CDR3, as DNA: TGTGCCAGCAAGGGGGGCGGAGATCAGCCCCAGCATCTT. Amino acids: CASKGGGDQPQHL.

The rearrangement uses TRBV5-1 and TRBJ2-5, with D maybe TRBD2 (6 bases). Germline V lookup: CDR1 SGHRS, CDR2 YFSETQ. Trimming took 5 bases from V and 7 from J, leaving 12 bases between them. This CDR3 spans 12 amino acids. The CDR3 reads CASSVNSGTQYF. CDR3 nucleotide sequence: TGCGCCAGCAGTGTGAATAGCGGGACCCAGTACTTC.

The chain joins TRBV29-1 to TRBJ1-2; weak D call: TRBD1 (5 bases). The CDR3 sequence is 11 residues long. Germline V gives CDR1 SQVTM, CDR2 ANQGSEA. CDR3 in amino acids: CSFRQGSGYTF. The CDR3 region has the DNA TGCAGTTTTCGCCAGGGAAGTGGCTACACCTTC.

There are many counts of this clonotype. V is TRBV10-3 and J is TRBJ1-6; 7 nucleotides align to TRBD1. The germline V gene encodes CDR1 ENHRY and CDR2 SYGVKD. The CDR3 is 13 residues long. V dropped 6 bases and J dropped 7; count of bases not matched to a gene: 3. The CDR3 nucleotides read TGTGCCATCAGGGGGACAGTCAATTCACCCCTCCACTTT. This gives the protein CAIRGTVNSPLHF.

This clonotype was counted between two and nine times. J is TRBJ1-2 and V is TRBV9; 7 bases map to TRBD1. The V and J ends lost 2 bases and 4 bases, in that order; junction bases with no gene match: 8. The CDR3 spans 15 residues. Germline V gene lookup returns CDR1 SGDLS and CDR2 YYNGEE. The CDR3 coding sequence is TGTGCCAGCAGCGTTTCCTCCCGGGACAGCTATGGCTACACCTTC. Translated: CASSVSSRDSYGYTF.

In DNA, the CDR3 is TGTGCCAGCAGTTTCTTGGGGGCCGGTTCACCCCTCCACTTT. This translates into CASSFLGAGSPLHF. The chain has TRBV12-3 or TRBV12-4 and TRBJ1-6; D possibly corresponds to TRBD1 (6 bases). V lost 3 bases to trimming and J lost 9 bases, with 12 bases between them. This CDR3 is 14 amino acids long.

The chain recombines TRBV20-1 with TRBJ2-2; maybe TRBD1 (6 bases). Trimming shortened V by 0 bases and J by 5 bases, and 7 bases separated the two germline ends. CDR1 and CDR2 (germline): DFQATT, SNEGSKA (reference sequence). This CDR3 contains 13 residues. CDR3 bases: TGCAGTGCTAGAGATACAGGGACCGGGGAGCTGTTTTTT. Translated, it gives CSARDTGTGELFF.

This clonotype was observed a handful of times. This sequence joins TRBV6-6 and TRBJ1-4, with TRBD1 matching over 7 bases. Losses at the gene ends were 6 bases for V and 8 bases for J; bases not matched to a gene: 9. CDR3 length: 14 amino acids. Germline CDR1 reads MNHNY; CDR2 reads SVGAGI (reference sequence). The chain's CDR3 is CASSSDRTQEKLFF. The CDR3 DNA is TGTGCCAGCAGCTCGGACAGGACTCAGGAAAAACTGTTTTTT.

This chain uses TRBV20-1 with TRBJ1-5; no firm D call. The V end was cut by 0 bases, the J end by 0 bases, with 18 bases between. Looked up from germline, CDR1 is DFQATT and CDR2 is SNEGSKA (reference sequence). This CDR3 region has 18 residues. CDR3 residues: CSAREPNKNRRSNQPQHF. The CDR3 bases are TGCAGTGCTAGAGAGCCCAATAAGAACAGACGTAGCAATCAGCCCCAGCATTTT.